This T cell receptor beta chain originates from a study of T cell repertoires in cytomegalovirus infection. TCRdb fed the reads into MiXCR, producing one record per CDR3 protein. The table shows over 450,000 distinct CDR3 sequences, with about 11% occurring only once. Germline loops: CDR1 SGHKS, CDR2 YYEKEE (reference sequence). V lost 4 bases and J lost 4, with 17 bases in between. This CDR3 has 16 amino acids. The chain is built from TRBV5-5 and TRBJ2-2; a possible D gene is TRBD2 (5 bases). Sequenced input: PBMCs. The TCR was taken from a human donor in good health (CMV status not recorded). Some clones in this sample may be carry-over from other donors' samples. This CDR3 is CASSRLYSGSTGELFF. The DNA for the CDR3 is TGTGCCAGCAGCCGCCTTTATAGTGGGAGCACCGGGGAGCTGTTTTTT.